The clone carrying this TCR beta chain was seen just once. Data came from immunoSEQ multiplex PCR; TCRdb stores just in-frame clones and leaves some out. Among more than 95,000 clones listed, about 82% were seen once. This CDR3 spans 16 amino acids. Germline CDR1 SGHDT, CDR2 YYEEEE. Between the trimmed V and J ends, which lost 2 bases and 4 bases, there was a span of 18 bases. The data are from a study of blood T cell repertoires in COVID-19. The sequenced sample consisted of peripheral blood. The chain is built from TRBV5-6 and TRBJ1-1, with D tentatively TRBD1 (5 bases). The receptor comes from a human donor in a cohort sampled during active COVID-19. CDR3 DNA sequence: TGTGCCAGCAGCTTAGGATTCAGGGATGGGATCACTGAAGCTTTCTTT. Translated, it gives CASSLGFRDGITEAFF.